This entry features one TCR beta chain sequence. The clone's antigen remains unknown. The record has no base qualities; no much larger clone is one base away. The donors were healthy, HIV-negative adults who had no recently reported acute infections or vaccinations. Only Caucasian adults living in Nashville, Tennessee, USA were represented among the donors. Magnetic negative selection was used to enrich CD4+ T cells, after which naive cells were positively selected on CD45RA and the negative fraction became the memory subset. Blood was obtained by leukapheresis, after which PBMCs were separated by Ficoll-Histopaque density gradient centrifugation and cryopreserved in liquid nitrogen vapor phase. Analytical flow cytometry was used to check the purity and quantity of every magnetically sorted T cell population. Each sorted fraction had its genomic DNA isolated and then quantified by UV absorbance on a Nanodrop 2000c.

This sample is part of a study of shared clonotypes between healthy human individuals (dated by TCRdb to 2020 to 2021). For the wider study: Three men and a couple of women, aged 18 to 49 years, made up the cohort. Per donor, three plates each were used for CD4 naive and CD4 memory, two for CD8 naive, and one for CD8 memory. To estimate repertoire size and how much clonotype sharing occurs between individuals, the study deeply sequenced the blood TCR repertoires of about 5 healthy adults. Different laboratories and diverse techniques were used to prepare libraries and sequence TCR repertoires, to increase sequencing depth and limit assay-specific biases. Between about 0.9 and 9 billion PBMCs per donor were obtained by leukapheresis. General study outcomes and caveats: Because the study included a small number of donors, the genetic and exposure-history diversity represented was limited. Sampling was restricted to blood, and TCR repertoires in tissues likely differ from the TCR repertoires found in blood. Even with the large sequencing depth, rarefaction of the sorted-subset datasets indicated that sequencing was incomplete. Naive subsets generally had larger estimated clonotype richness than memory subsets. Higher generation probabilities were observed for clonotypes shared by all four sorted-subset donors than for non-shared clonotypes. Pairwise subsampling indicated that sequencing depth was expected to affect the degree of clonotype sharing among donors. Approximately 5% of naive CD4, 3% to 4% of naive CD8, about 2.5% of memory CD4, and approximately 0.39% of memory CD8 clonotypes were shared across a few donors.

Using the deep immunoSEQ assay, multiplex PCR amplified TCR CDR3 regions from genomic DNA. Extracted genomic DNA from each cell subset was spread evenly across all wells of several immunoSEQ 96-well plates, with each plate serving as a replicate. For sorted subsets, roughly 0.2 ug genomic DNA, equal to some 30,000 T cell genomes, was loaded into each replicate PCR. Purified libraries were measured with a Qubit 3.0 fluorometer, size-checked on a Bioanalyzer 2100, and measured again with the KAPA Library Quantification kit. A separate single-read 150-cycle Illumina NextSeq 550 flow cell was used to sequence each immunoSEQ 96-well plate. The original methods were these. Because the immunoSEQ output held only junctional sequences and lacked quality scores, the filtering could not match the filtering applied to full-length reads. To assign V/J genes and CDR3, sequences were annotated against IMGT germline references using PyIR, a Python wrapper for IgBLAST v1.9. Reads with weak V/J assignments (E-value above 1e-6), missing CDR3, stop codons, out-of-frame junctions, or ambiguous translated residues were removed. V3J clonotypes were defined by identical inferred V gene, J gene, and CDR3 amino acid sequence. Percentage overlap between repertoires was computed as shared unique clonotypes divided by the size of the smaller repertoire. Richness of each repertoire was evaluated using RTK rarefaction, the Chao1 estimator, and Recon v2.1 estimates of unobserved clonotypes. OLGA was used to compute generation probabilities for all TCRbeta clonotypes that the gDNA method yielded from four donors. TCRdb retrieved this table from immuneACCESS and kept in-frame rearrangements only. Not all clones are present; in checked studies, unresolved V genes account for under half, and no reason is known for the remainder. The V and J calls and clone size are taken from that table; D and trimming were inferred from the DNA. This sample gives approximately 2.5 million clones in total; just over 90% of them show up just once. The leading ten clones occupy roughly 0.15% of the sample.

Sequences were obtained from naive CD4+ T cells sorted from blood. Taken with the paper, the label for cell subset or site translates to: CD45RA+ positively selected. This TCR was recovered from a man between 18 and 29 years old in good health.

In nucleotides, the sequence is TGTGCCAGCAGCTTGGTCAGGGCCGTCCCTGGAAACACCATATATTTT. Protein translation: CASSLVRAVPGNTIYF. The chain employs TRBV5-6 and TRBJ1-3, and TRBD1 may be the D gene, going by 5 matching bases. A distance of 12 bases separates the germline ends of V and J, which lose 0 bases and 2 bases respectively. The CDR3 numbers 16 residues from cysteine through phenylalanine. Only the CDR3 DNA is retained, 48 bases long and in frame from the first base. The germline V gene yields SGHDT for CDR1 and YYEEEE for CDR2.